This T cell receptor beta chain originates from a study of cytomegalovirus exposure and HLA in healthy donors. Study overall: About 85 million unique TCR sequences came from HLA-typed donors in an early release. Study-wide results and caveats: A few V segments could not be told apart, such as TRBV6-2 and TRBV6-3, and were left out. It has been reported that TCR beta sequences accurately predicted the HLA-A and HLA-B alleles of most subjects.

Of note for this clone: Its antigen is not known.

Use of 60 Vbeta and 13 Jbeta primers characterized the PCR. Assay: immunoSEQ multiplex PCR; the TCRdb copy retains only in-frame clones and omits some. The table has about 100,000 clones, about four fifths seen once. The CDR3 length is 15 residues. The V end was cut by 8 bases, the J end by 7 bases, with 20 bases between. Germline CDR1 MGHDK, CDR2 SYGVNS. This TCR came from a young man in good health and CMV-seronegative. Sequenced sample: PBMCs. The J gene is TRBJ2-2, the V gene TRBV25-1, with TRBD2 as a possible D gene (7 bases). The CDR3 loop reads CASGAGRAGVGELFF. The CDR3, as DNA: TGTGCCAGCGGTGCGGGGAGGGCAGGGGTCGGGGAGCTGTTTTTT.